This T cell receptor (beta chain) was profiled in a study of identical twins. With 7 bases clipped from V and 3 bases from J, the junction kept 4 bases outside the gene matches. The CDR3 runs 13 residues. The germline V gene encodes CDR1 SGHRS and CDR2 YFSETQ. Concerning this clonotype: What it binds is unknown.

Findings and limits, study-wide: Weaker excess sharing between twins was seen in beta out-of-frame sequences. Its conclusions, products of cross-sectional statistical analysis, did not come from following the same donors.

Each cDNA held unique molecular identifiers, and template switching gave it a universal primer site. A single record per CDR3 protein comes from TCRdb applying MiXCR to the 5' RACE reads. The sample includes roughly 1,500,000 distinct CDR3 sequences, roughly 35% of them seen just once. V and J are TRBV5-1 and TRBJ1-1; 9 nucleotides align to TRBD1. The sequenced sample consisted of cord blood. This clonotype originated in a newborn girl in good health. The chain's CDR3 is CASEGTGHTEAFF. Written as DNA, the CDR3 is TGCGCCAGCGAGGGGACAGGGCACACTGAAGCTTTCTTT. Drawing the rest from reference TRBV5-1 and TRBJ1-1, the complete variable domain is KAGVTQTPRYLIKTRGQQVTLSCSPISGHRSVSWYQQTPGQGLQFLFEYFSETQRNKGNFPGRFSGRQFSNSRSEMNVSTLELGDSALYLCASEGTGHTEAFFGQGTRLTVV.